These 27 T cell receptor beta chains were sequenced from one sample in a study of T cell clonotyping in hematopoietic cell transplantation. TCRdb's copy holds only in-frame clones and misses some; the assay was immunoSEQ multiplex PCR. The data show approximately 70,000 clones, around 94% seen once. The source material was peripheral blood mononuclear cells. The receptors originated from a man in his fifties in good health. Some clones in this sample may be carry-over from other donors' samples.

This clone was observed a few times. The V gene is TRBV28, the J gene TRBJ2-5; either TRBD1 or TRBD2 may supply D (5 bases each). Germline loops: CDR1 MDHEN, CDR2 SYDVKM. The CDR3 has 13 amino acids. V shed 0 bases and J shed 4 bases, with 6 bases lying between them. The CDR3 DNA sequence: TGTGCCAGCAGTTTATGGAGGGGAGAGACCCAGTACTTC. Translated: CASSLWRGETQYF. Full variable domain (outside the CDR3, taken from reference TRBV28 and TRBJ2-5): DVKVTQSSRYLVKRTGEKVFLECVQDMDHENMFWYRQDPGLGLRLIYFSYDVKMKEKGDIPEGYSVSREKKERFSLILESASTNQTSMYLCASSLWRGETQYFGPGTRLLVL.

The genes are TRBV14 and TRBJ2-7; possible D gene TRBD1, 6 bases. The germline V gene encodes CDR1 SGHDN and CDR2 FVKESK. V was trimmed by 4 bases and J by 0 bases, leaving 10 bases between them. This CDR3 has 14 amino acids. CDR3 DNA sequence: TGTGCCAGCAGCCCAGGGGTCTCCTCCTACGAGCAGTACTTC. It yields the protein CASSPGVSSYEQYF.

The rearrangement links TRBV7-9 to TRBJ1-4, with 7 positions matching TRBD1. The CDR3 covers 15 residues. Germline V lookup: CDR1 SEHNR, CDR2 FQNEAQ (reference sequence). V lost 7 bases and J lost 7; bases outside the gene matches: 12. CDR3 nucleotides: TGTGCCAGCAAGATAGGGGGCGATGTGAGTGAAAAACTGTTTTTT. Protein sequence: CASKIGGDVSEKLFF.

The rearrangement links TRBV19 to TRBJ1-1, with D tentatively TRBD1 (6 bases). V lost 7 bases and J lost 0, with 18 bases in between. The CDR3 has 16 residues. Germline values: CDR1 LNHDA, CDR2 SQIVND (reference sequence). The CDR3 DNA sequence: TGTGCCAGTAATCGGCCGGGGGGCCTAGTGAACACTGAAGCTTTCTTT. Residues: CASNRPGGLVNTEAFF.

This clone has just one count. The rearrangement links TRBV5-1 to TRBJ2-7, with 9 positions matching TRBD2. Trimming cost V 1 base and J 3 bases; bases outside gene matches: 11. CDR1 and CDR2 from the germline V gene are SGHRS and YFSETQ. CDR3 size: 17 residues. CDR3 loop: CASSLNVNSGSIYEQYF. Here the CDR3 DNA reads TGCGCCAGCAGCTTGAATGTGAATAGCGGGAGTATCTACGAGCAGTACTTC.

This chain links TRBV4-1 with TRBJ1-1; D is unresolved. Trimming took 3 bases from V and 1 from J, leaving 12 bases between them. The CDR3 is 15 amino acids. Per germline, CDR1 MGHRA and CDR2 YSYEKL. CDR3 residues: CASSQTRLRNTEAFF. In DNA, the CDR3 is TGCGCCAGCAGCCAGACTCGCCTACGGAACACTGAAGCTTTCTTT.

The chain is built from TRBV30 and TRBJ1-2; no clear D. Trimming took 2 bases from V and 5 from J, leaving 6 bases between them. Germline CDR1 is GTSNPN and CDR2 is SVGIG (reference sequence). The CDR3 is 11 residues long. The CDR3 reads CAWSPQYGYTF. For the CDR3, the DNA is TGTGCCTGGAGTCCGCAATATGGCTACACCTTC.

The chain combines TRBV6-5 with TRBJ1-5; no reliable D call. The CDR3 has 13 amino acids. Germline CDR1 and CDR2: MNHEY and SVGAGI. V was cut by 8 bases and J by 0 bases, with 8 bases left in between. The CDR3 is CASGRDSNQPQHF. In DNA, the CDR3 is TGTGCCAGCGGGCGAGATAGCAATCAGCCCCAGCATTTT.

V is TRBV7-3 and J is TRBJ2-1; D unresolved. Germline CDR1 SGHTA, CDR2 FQGTGA. The length of the CDR3 is 15 residues. Deletions cut 6 bases from V and 1 base from J, with 13 bases between. DNA for the CDR3: TGTGCCAGCAGGTCGACATCGAGTTCCTACAATGAGCAGTTCTTC. This translates into CASRSTSSSYNEQFF.

This sequence joins TRBV27 and TRBJ1-6; unclear D gene. CDR1 is MNHEY, CDR2 SMNVEV, per germline (reference sequence). V was clipped by 5 bases and J by 3 bases, with 17 bases between them. The CDR3 totals 17 residues. The CDR3 reads CASSLREPADYNSPLHF. The CDR3 DNA is TGTGCCAGCAGTCTCCGGGAGCCCGCGGACTATAATTCACCCCTCCACTTT.

The J gene is TRBJ1-5, the V gene TRBV19; D is unclear. Between the trimmed V and J ends, which lost 0 bases and 0 bases, there was a span of 9 bases. CDR1 is LNHDA, CDR2 SQIVND, per germline (reference sequence). CDR3 size: 16 residues. The CDR3 sequence is CASSIDVSNSNQPQHF. The CDR3 DNA is TGTGCCAGTAGTATAGATGTCAGTAATAGCAATCAGCCCCAGCATTTT.

The chain links TRBV19 to TRBJ1-2; 8 positions match TRBD1. This CDR3 contains 16 residues. The germline V gene encodes CDR1 LNHDA and CDR2 SQIVND (reference sequence). Unmatched junction bases numbered 11, after V lost 3 bases and J lost 5 bases. In DNA, the CDR3 is TGTGCCAGTAGTATTTATCCAGGGGGCATCGGGTATGGCTACACCTTC. Translated: CASSIYPGGIGYGYTF.

The table lists this clone with a few counts. The J gene is TRBJ1-5, the V gene TRBV27; 9 positions agree with TRBD1. V shed 5 bases, J shed 5 bases, and the junction held 13 bases outside the gene matches. The CDR3 consists of 17 residues. Per germline, CDR1 MNHEY and CDR2 SMNVEV (reference sequence). CDR3 in DNA: TGTGCCAGCAGTACTACACAAGGGACAGGGCTCGATCAGCCCCAGCATTTT. Translation gives CASSTTQGTGLDQPQHF.

This chain links TRBV7-8 with TRBJ2-1; TRBD2 agrees at 8 bases. Germline values: CDR1 SGHVS, CDR2 FQNEAQ. The CDR3 extends over 15 amino acids. Unmatched junction bases numbered 12, after V lost 5 bases and J lost 9 bases. The CDR3 is CASSQPRTGGVEQFF. For the CDR3, the DNA is TGTGCCAGCAGCCAACCTAGAACCGGGGGGGTTGAGCAGTTCTTC.

For the CDR3, the DNA is TGTGCCAGCAGGATAGGGCAGGGAAGCAATCAGCCCCAGCATTTT. As protein: CASRIGQGSNQPQHF. The V gene is TRBV6-1, the J gene TRBJ1-5; possible D gene TRBD1, 5 bases. CDR1 and CDR2 (germline): MNHNS, SASEGT. Trimming removed 6 bases at V and 1 base at J, with 13 bases between. This CDR3 has 15 residues.

The chain joins TRBV2 to TRBJ2-5; possibly TRBD2 for D (6 bases). Trimming stripped 7 bases from V and 2 bases from J, with 14 bases between. Germline lookup yields CDR1 SNHLY and CDR2 FYNNEI. This CDR3 is 14 amino acids long. The CDR3 DNA reads as TGTGCCAGCACTGTAGGGACTGCTCAAGAGACCCAGTACTTC. Translating it yields CASTVGTAQETQYF.

The rearrangement uses TRBV4-2 and TRBJ1-1; D possibly corresponds to TRBD1 (5 bases). In germline, CDR1 is LGHNA, CDR2 YNFKEQ. V was clipped by 1 base and J by 4 bases, with 10 bases between them. The CDR3 has 14 amino acids. The CDR3 loop is CASSQASRATEAFF. The DNA of the CDR3 is TGTGCCAGCAGCCAAGCTTCCAGGGCCACTGAAGCTTTCTTT.

V gene TRBV19 combines with J gene TRBJ1-5; tentatively, D is TRBD1 (5 bases). The CDR3 covers 16 residues. Per the germline V gene, CDR1 is LNHDA and CDR2 is SQIVND (reference sequence). Trimming left V 2 bases short and J 4 bases short, with 15 bases between. CDR3 nucleotide sequence: TGTGCCAGTAGTATACCCACCAGGGAGAGAAATCAGCCCCAGCATTTT. This translates into CASSIPTRERNQPQHF. Supplemented by reference TRBV19 and TRBJ1-5, the full variable domain reads DGGITQSPKYLFRKEGQNVTLSCEQNLNHDAMYWYRQDPGQGLRLIYYSQIVNDFQKGDIAEGYSVSREKKESFPLTVTSAQKNPTAFYLCASSIPTRERNQPQHFGDGTRLSIL.

The chain has TRBV2 and TRBJ2-7; 7 bases line up with TRBD2. The ends lost 6 bases at V and 6 bases at J; junction bases unmatched: 11. This CDR3 is built from 14 residues. In germline, CDR1 is SNHLY, CDR2 FYNNEI. CDR3 sequence (DNA): TGTGCCAGCAGGAGGGGACTAAGCGGGACCGAGCAGTACTTC. It yields the protein CASRRGLSGTEQYF.

The rearrangement links TRBV25-1 to TRBJ2-1; D perhaps matches TRBD2 (5 bases). The CDR3 has 16 amino acids. Trimming stripped 2 bases from V and 0 bases from J, with 11 bases between. CDR1 is MGHDK, CDR2 SYGVNS, per germline. CDR3 coding DNA: TGTGCCAGCAGTGAAGCCACGGGGAGCTCCTACAATGAGCAGTTCTTC. It is translated as CASSEATGSSYNEQFF.

The chain combines TRBV30 with TRBJ2-7; D gene uncertain. The CDR3 spans 12 residues. The V gene's germline CDR1 is GTSNPN and CDR2 SVGIG (reference sequence). V was clipped by 1 base and J by 3 bases, with 7 bases between them. CDR3 amino acids: CAWSGRLYEQYF. The DNA for the CDR3 is TGTGCCTGGAGTGGCCGTCTCTACGAGCAGTACTTC.

This clone was recorded a few times. The identical CDR3 is also encoded by other nucleotide sequences in the sample. The chain is built from TRBV2 and TRBJ1-1; TRBD1 matches 7 bases. The length of the CDR3 is 13 residues. V trimming: 4 bases; J trimming: 1 base; junction bases outside the gene matches: 0. CDR1 and CDR2 (germline): SNHLY, FYNNEI. In DNA form, the CDR3 reads TGTGCCAGCAGTGGACAGGGGAACACTGAAGCTTTCTTT. It specifies CASSGQGNTEAFF.

The CDR3 nucleotides are TGTGCCAGTAGTATACCGGTGGATGGCACTGAAGCTTTCTTT. It specifies CASSIPVDGTEAFF. The chain employs TRBV19 and TRBJ1-1, with D unclear. The germline V gene encodes CDR1 LNHDA and CDR2 SQIVND (reference sequence). The CDR3 contains 14 residues. Trimming left V 2 bases short and J 4 bases short, with 11 bases between. The variable domain in full, with the rest retrieved from reference TRBV19 and TRBJ1-1, is DGGITQSPKYLFRKEGQNVTLSCEQNLNHDAMYWYRQDPGQGLRLIYYSQIVNDFQKGDIAEGYSVSREKKESFPLTVTSAQKNPTAFYLCASSIPVDGTEAFFGQGTRLTVV.

The chain uses TRBV9 and TRBJ1-1, with no clear D. CDR3 length: 14 residues. V lost 2 bases and J lost 0, with 8 bases in between. CDR1 is SGDLS and CDR2 is YYNGEE in the germline V gene. CDR3 DNA: TGTGCCAGCAGCGTGTCATCGGTGAACACTGAAGCTTTCTTT. Amino acids: CASSVSSVNTEAFF.

This clone was observed once. The CDR3 is CASSLGPRGDTYEQYF. CDR3 DNA: TGTGCCAGCAGTTTAGGGCCTCGAGGAGATACATACGAGCAGTACTTC. The gene calls are TRBV27 and TRBJ2-7; D is unclear. Germline lookup yields CDR1 MNHEY and CDR2 SMNVEV (reference sequence). V lost 2 bases to trimming and J lost 4 bases, with 18 bases between them. The CDR3 is 16 amino acids.

The chain joins TRBV19 to TRBJ1-3, with unresolved D. Germline loops: CDR1 LNHDA, CDR2 SQIVND (reference sequence). The CDR3 extends over 15 amino acids. V lost 2 bases and J 0 bases, leaving 8 bases between the germline ends. The CDR3 here is CASSIISGSGNTIYF. In DNA form, the CDR3 reads TGTGCCAGTAGTATAATTTCCGGCTCTGGAAACACCATATATTTT.

This chain joins TRBV27 and TRBJ2-3; D remains ambiguous. Germline CDR1 is MNHEY and CDR2 is SMNVEV (reference sequence). V shed 7 bases and J shed 0 bases, with 8 bases lying between them. CDR3 size: 13 residues. This CDR3 reads CASTTSSTDTQYF. CDR3 nucleotide sequence: TGTGCCAGCACCACTTCTAGCACAGATACGCAGTATTTT.